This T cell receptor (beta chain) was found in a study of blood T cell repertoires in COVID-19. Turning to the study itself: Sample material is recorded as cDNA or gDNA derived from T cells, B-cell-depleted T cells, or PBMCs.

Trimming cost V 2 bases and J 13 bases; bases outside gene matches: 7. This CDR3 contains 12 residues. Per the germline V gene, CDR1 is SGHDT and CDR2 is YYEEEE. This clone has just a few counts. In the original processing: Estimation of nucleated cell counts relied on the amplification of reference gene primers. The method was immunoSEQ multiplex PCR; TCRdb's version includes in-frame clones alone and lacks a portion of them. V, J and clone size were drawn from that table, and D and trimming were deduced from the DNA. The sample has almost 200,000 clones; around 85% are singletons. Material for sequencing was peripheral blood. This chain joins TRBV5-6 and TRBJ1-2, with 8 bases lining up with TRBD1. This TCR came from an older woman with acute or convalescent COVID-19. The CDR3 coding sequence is TGTGCCAGCAGCTTCCGGGACAGGCCTAGCACCTTC. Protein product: CASSFRDRPSTF.